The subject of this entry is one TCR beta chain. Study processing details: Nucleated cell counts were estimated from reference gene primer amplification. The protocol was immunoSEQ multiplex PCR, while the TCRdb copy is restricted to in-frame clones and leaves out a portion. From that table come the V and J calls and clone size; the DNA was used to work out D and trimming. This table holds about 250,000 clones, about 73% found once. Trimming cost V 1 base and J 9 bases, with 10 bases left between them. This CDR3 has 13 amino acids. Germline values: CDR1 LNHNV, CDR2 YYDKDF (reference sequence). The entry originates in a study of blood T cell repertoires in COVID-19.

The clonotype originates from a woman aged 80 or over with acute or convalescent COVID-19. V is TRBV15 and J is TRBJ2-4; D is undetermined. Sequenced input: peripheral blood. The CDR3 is CATSRGLGAIQYF. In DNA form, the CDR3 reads TGTGCCACCAGCAGAGGTTTGGGCGCCATTCAGTACTTC.